The rows below give T cell receptor beta chains drawn from one sample of a study of spatial heterogeneity in lung cancer. TCRdb itself ran the 5' RACE reads through MiXCR, one entry per CDR3 protein. The profile shows roughly 6,000 distinct CDR3 sequences, around 18% of them singletons. Sample: normal lung tissue next to the tumor, taken at surgery. The receptors here all came from a male donor with early-stage non-small cell lung cancer. CDR3s include the opening cysteine and the closing phenylalanine or tryptophan. The order of the fields is J gene, D gene, clone size, V gene, CDR3 protein, CDR3 DNA. D genes are given only for firm matches. Clone size is stated in some rows and not others, as once, few, many or a class when expanded.

j_gene: TRBJ2-5; d_gene: TRBD1; abundance: many; v_gene: TRBV5-4; CDR3aa: CASSPGQRQAQYF; CDR3nt: TGTGCCAGCAGCCCGGGACAGCGACAAGCCCAGTACTTC
j_gene: TRBJ1-4; d_gene: TRBD1; abundance: medium-sized; v_gene: TRBV29-1; CDR3aa: CSVLGQGALGYFF; CDR3nt: TGCAGCGTTTTGGGACAGGGGGCTCTTGGGTACTTTTTT
j_gene: TRBJ2-1; d_gene: TRBD1; abundance: medium-sized; v_gene: TRBV11-2; CDR3aa: CASSFPSGTVGNEQFF; CDR3nt: TGTGCCAGCAGCTTCCCTTCCGGGACAGTAGGCAATGAGCAGTTCTTC
j_gene: TRBJ2-7; d_gene: -; abundance: few; v_gene: TRBV4-3; CDR3aa: CASSISRQSYEQYF; CDR3nt: TGCGCCAGCAGCATAAGTCGCCAATCCTACGAGCAGTACTTC
j_gene: TRBJ2-2; d_gene: -; abundance: many; v_gene: TRBV5-1; CDR3aa: CASSLSWGNTGELFF; CDR3nt: TGCGCCAGCAGCCTGAGTTGGGGCAACACCGGGGAGCTGTTTTTT
j_gene: TRBJ2-3; d_gene: -; abundance: -; v_gene: TRBV7-2; CDR3aa: CASHLGSGGDTQYF; CDR3nt: TGTGCCAGCCACCTCGGGAGTGGTGGAGATACGCAGTATTTT
j_gene: TRBJ2-3; d_gene: TRBD2; abundance: medium-sized; v_gene: TRBV20-1; CDR3aa: CSARDFQASSGRGTQYF; CDR3nt: TGCAGTGCTAGAGATTTTCAGGCGTCAAGCGGGAGGGGTACGCAGTATTTT
j_gene: TRBJ2-3; d_gene: -; abundance: -; v_gene: TRBV6-2/TRBV6-3; CDR3aa: CASSYRRGELDTQYF; CDR3nt: TGTGCCAGCAGTTACAGGAGGGGGGAGCTGGATACGCAGTATTTT
j_gene: TRBJ2-5; d_gene: -; abundance: medium-sized; v_gene: TRBV7-3; CDR3aa: CASSLKDGSETQYF; CDR3nt: TGTGCCAGCAGCTTAAAGGATGGTTCAGAGACCCAGTACTTC
j_gene: TRBJ2-2; d_gene: TRBD2; abundance: few; v_gene: TRBV3-1; CDR3aa: CASSPTPGGSSNTGELFF; CDR3nt: TGTGCCAGCAGCCCCACCCCGGGGGGGTCTTCGAACACCGGGGAGCTGTTTTTT
j_gene: TRBJ2-7; d_gene: -; abundance: medium-sized; v_gene: TRBV7-2; CDR3aa: CASSFPSYEQYF; CDR3nt: TGTGCCAGCAGCTTTCCAAGTTACGAGCAGTACTTC
j_gene: TRBJ2-6; d_gene: -; abundance: -; v_gene: TRBV7-2; CDR3aa: CASSNLLGAGANVLTF; CDR3nt: TGTGCCAGCAGCAATTTGTTAGGGGCTGGGGCCAACGTCCTGACTTTC
j_gene: TRBJ2-5; d_gene: -; abundance: few; v_gene: TRBV20-1; CDR3aa: CSCGQGFSETQYF; CDR3nt: TGCAGTTGCGGTCAGGGATTTTCAGAGACCCAGTACTTC
j_gene: TRBJ1-6; d_gene: TRBD1; abundance: -; v_gene: TRBV9; CDR3aa: CASRPGTDNSPLHF; CDR3nt: TGTGCCAGCAGGCCCGGGACAGATAATTCACCCCTCCACTTT
j_gene: TRBJ1-6; d_gene: -; abundance: many; v_gene: TRBV7-8; CDR3aa: CASSVFGQNDNSPLHF; CDR3nt: TGTGCCAGCAGTGTGTTCGGGCAAAATGATAATTCACCCCTCCACTTT
j_gene: TRBJ2-3; d_gene: -; abundance: few; v_gene: TRBV20-1; CDR3aa: CSASPRGAGDITQYF; CDR3nt: TGCAGTGCTAGCCCCCGCGGAGCTGGGGACATTACGCAGTATTTT
j_gene: TRBJ2-1; d_gene: -; abundance: -; v_gene: TRBV7-8; CDR3aa: CASSLVAMAYNEQFF; CDR3nt: TGTGCCAGCAGCTTAGTGGCAATGGCCTACAATGAGCAGTTCTTC
j_gene: TRBJ1-1; d_gene: -; abundance: -; v_gene: TRBV6-5; CDR3aa: CASSTPGVYTEAFF; CDR3nt: TGTGCCAGCAGTACCCCCGGGGTCTACACTGAAGCTTTCTTT
j_gene: TRBJ2-3; d_gene: TRBD2; abundance: few; v_gene: TRBV6-5; CDR3aa: CASRGLAGTDTQYF; CDR3nt: TGTGCCAGCAGAGGACTAGCGGGGACAGATACGCAGTATTTT
j_gene: TRBJ1-2; d_gene: -; abundance: -; v_gene: TRBV3-1; CDR3aa: CASSFGGQSYGYTF; CDR3nt: TGTGCCAGCAGCTTCGGCGGACAGAGCTATGGCTACACCTTC
j_gene: TRBJ2-1; d_gene: -; abundance: medium-sized; v_gene: TRBV28; CDR3aa: CASSLRLGNEQFF; CDR3nt: TGTGCCAGCAGTTTAAGATTGGGTAATGAGCAGTTCTTC
j_gene: TRBJ2-1; d_gene: TRBD2; abundance: medium-sized; v_gene: TRBV6-2/TRBV6-3; CDR3aa: CASNRREGNNEQFF; CDR3nt: TGTGCCAGCAATCGGCGGGAGGGGAACAATGAGCAGTTCTTC
j_gene: TRBJ2-3; d_gene: TRBD2; abundance: medium-sized; v_gene: TRBV5-4; CDR3aa: CASSPGLAGGHTDTQYF; CDR3nt: TGTGCCAGCAGCCCGGGACTAGCGGGAGGGCACACAGATACGCAGTATTTT
j_gene: TRBJ2-3; d_gene: -; abundance: few; v_gene: TRBV29-1; CDR3aa: CSVDVGFTDTQYF; CDR3nt: TGCAGCGTTGACGTTGGATTCACAGATACGCAGTATTTT
j_gene: TRBJ2-7; d_gene: TRBD2; abundance: -; v_gene: TRBV9; CDR3aa: CASSVGGLAGGEQYF; CDR3nt: TGTGCCAGCAGCGTAGGGGGACTAGCGGGAGGAGAGCAGTACTTC
j_gene: TRBJ1-2; d_gene: -; abundance: -; v_gene: TRBV27; CDR3aa: CASSFAGSYGYTF; CDR3nt: TGTGCCAGCAGTTTCGCGGGAAGCTATGGCTACACCTTC
j_gene: TRBJ2-3; d_gene: -; abundance: medium-sized; v_gene: TRBV6-6; CDR3aa: CASSQTDTQYF; CDR3nt: TGTGCCAGCAGTCAGACAGATACGCAGTATTTT
j_gene: TRBJ2-3; d_gene: -; abundance: medium-sized; v_gene: TRBV30; CDR3aa: CAWEKAEGTDTQYF; CDR3nt: TGTGCCTGGGAAAAAGCGGAAGGCACAGATACGCAGTATTTT
j_gene: TRBJ2-2; d_gene: -; abundance: medium-sized; v_gene: TRBV5-6; CDR3aa: CASSPTLSTEVNTGELFF; CDR3nt: TGTGCCAGCAGCCCGACGCTCTCAACGGAAGTGAACACCGGGGAGCTGTTTTTT
j_gene: TRBJ1-5; d_gene: -; abundance: -; v_gene: TRBV6-1; CDR3aa: CASSVDGSNQPQHF; CDR3nt: TGTGCCAGCAGCGTGGACGGTAGCAATCAGCCCCAGCATTTT
j_gene: TRBJ1-6; d_gene: -; abundance: few; v_gene: TRBV20-1; CDR3aa: CSARGAPRNSPLHF; CDR3nt: TGCAGTGCTAGGGGGGCCCCGAGGAATTCACCCCTCCACTTT
j_gene: TRBJ1-1; d_gene: TRBD1; abundance: -; v_gene: TRBV6-1; CDR3aa: CASSELSDVRDRVAFF; CDR3nt: TGTGCCAGCAGTGAACTATCAGATGTAAGAGACAGGGTAGCTTTCTTT
j_gene: TRBJ2-1; d_gene: TRBD2; abundance: -; v_gene: TRBV11-2; CDR3aa: CASSSSGAYNEQFF; CDR3nt: TGTGCCAGCAGCTCTAGCGGAGCGTACAATGAGCAGTTCTTC
j_gene: TRBJ1-2; d_gene: -; abundance: few; v_gene: TRBV28; CDR3aa: CASSLGGSDFYGYTF; CDR3nt: TGTGCCAGCAGTTTAGGGGGATCTGATTTCTATGGCTACACCTTC
j_gene: TRBJ2-5; d_gene: TRBD2; abundance: few; v_gene: TRBV20-1; CDR3aa: CSAPPLSSGVETQYF; CDR3nt: TGCAGTGCCCCACCTTTGAGTAGCGGGGTAGAGACCCAGTACTTC
j_gene: TRBJ2-7; d_gene: -; abundance: medium-sized; v_gene: TRBV6-6; CDR3aa: CASTRRQGYEQYF; CDR3nt: TGTGCCAGCACCAGACGGCAGGGCTACGAGCAGTACTTC
j_gene: TRBJ2-2; d_gene: -; abundance: few; v_gene: TRBV4-2; CDR3aa: CASSQLTSGTGELFF; CDR3nt: TGTGCCAGCAGCCAGTTGACTAGTGGCACCGGGGAGCTGTTTTTT
j_gene: TRBJ1-1; d_gene: TRBD1; abundance: large; v_gene: TRBV20-1; CDR3aa: CSARQGAAEAFF; CDR3nt: TGCAGTGCTAGACAGGGGGCGGCTGAAGCTTTCTTT
j_gene: TRBJ2-3; d_gene: -; abundance: few; v_gene: TRBV9; CDR3aa: CASSVGGWGRGTDTQYF; CDR3nt: TGTGCCAGCAGCGTAGGGGGATGGGGGCGAGGCACAGATACGCAGTATTTT
j_gene: TRBJ2-7; d_gene: TRBD2; abundance: medium-sized; v_gene: TRBV20-1; CDR3aa: CSAPGLAGDEQYF; CDR3nt: TGCAGTGCTCCGGGACTAGCGGGTGACGAGCAGTACTTC
j_gene: TRBJ2-7; d_gene: TRBD1; abundance: medium-sized; v_gene: TRBV29-1; CDR3aa: CSGQTGDEQYF; CDR3nt: TGCAGCGGCCAGACAGGGGACGAGCAGTACTTC
j_gene: TRBJ2-1; d_gene: TRBD2; abundance: -; v_gene: TRBV15; CDR3aa: CATSRISGVGNEQFF; CDR3nt: TGTGCCACCTCCCGAATTAGCGGGGTGGGGAATGAGCAGTTCTTC
j_gene: TRBJ2-1; d_gene: TRBD2; abundance: few; v_gene: TRBV6-2/TRBV6-3; CDR3aa: CASSYPSGRAGYNEQFF; CDR3nt: TGTGCCAGCAGTTACCCAAGCGGGAGGGCCGGCTACAATGAGCAGTTCTTC
j_gene: TRBJ2-1; d_gene: -; abundance: medium-sized; v_gene: TRBV28; CDR3aa: CASSFPGNTYNEQFF; CDR3nt: TGTGCCAGCAGTTTTCCCGGGAACACCTACAATGAGCAGTTCTTC
j_gene: TRBJ2-7; d_gene: TRBD1; abundance: once; v_gene: TRBV12-3/TRBV12-4; CDR3aa: CASSSTTGSYEQYF; CDR3nt: TGTGCCAGCAGTTCAACGACAGGGTCCTACGAGCAGTACTTC
j_gene: TRBJ2-4; d_gene: -; abundance: medium-sized; v_gene: TRBV20-1; CDR3aa: CSARSGSLNIQYF; CDR3nt: TGCAGTGCCCGATCCGGTAGCTTAAACATTCAGTACTTC
j_gene: TRBJ2-5; d_gene: -; abundance: few; v_gene: TRBV7-6; CDR3aa: CASSLGEKTQYF; CDR3nt: TGTGCCAGCAGCTTAGGAGAAAAGACCCAGTACTTC
j_gene: TRBJ1-1; d_gene: -; abundance: few; v_gene: TRBV30; CDR3aa: CAWIDMGHEAFF; CDR3nt: TGTGCCTGGATTGATATGGGCCATGAAGCTTTCTTT
j_gene: TRBJ2-7; d_gene: TRBD1; abundance: few; v_gene: TRBV6-2/TRBV6-3; CDR3aa: CASSPVRDRNYEQYF; CDR3nt: TGTGCCAGCAGCCCCGTCCGGGACAGGAACTACGAGCAGTACTTC
j_gene: TRBJ2-2; d_gene: -; abundance: medium-sized; v_gene: TRBV24-1; CDR3aa: CATSDLTNTGELFF; CDR3nt: TGTGCCACCAGTGACCTCACGAACACCGGGGAGCTGTTTTTT
j_gene: TRBJ2-1; d_gene: TRBD2; abundance: few; v_gene: TRBV11-2; CDR3aa: CASSSFVDSGHNEQFF; CDR3nt: TGTGCCAGCAGCTCCTTTGTGGATAGCGGGCACAATGAGCAGTTCTTC
j_gene: TRBJ1-2; d_gene: -; abundance: medium-sized; v_gene: TRBV20-1; CDR3aa: CSAVRPDQDGYTF; CDR3nt: TGCAGTGCTGTTCGTCCCGACCAGGATGGCTACACCTTC
j_gene: TRBJ2-1; d_gene: -; abundance: -; v_gene: TRBV29-1; CDR3aa: CSAEWQVRGEQFF; CDR3nt: TGCAGCGCCGAGTGGCAAGTCAGGGGTGAGCAGTTCTTC
j_gene: TRBJ2-1; d_gene: -; abundance: -; v_gene: TRBV29-1; CDR3aa: CSVKKGVAEQFF; CDR3nt: TGCAGCGTAAAAAAGGGAGTGGCGGAGCAGTTCTTC